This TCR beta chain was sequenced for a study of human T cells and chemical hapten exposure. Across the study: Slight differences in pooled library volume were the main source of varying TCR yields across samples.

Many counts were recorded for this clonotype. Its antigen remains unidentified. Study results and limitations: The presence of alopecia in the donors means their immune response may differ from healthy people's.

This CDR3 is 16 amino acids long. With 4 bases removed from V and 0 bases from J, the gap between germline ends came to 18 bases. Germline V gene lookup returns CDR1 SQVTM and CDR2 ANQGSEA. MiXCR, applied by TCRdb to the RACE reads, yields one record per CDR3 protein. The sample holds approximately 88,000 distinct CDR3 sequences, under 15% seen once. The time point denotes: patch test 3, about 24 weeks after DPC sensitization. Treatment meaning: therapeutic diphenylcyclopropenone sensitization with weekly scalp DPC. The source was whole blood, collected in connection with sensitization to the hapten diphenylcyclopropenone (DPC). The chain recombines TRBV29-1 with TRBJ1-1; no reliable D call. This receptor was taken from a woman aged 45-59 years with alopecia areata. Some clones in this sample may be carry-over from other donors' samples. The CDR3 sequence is CSVGTRRDPLNTEAFF. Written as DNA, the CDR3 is TGCAGCGTTGGAACTCGCCGAGACCCTCTGAACACTGAAGCTTTCTTT.